Here is one T cell receptor beta chain with its context. This sample was taken from a study of T cells expressing NK-cell markers. 5'RACE template switching with UMIs generated TCR beta cDNA. TCRdb reprocessed the 5' RACE reads, with one entry per CDR3 protein and no DNA. Here the sample table reports 550,000 to 600,000 distinct CDR3 sequences. CDR1 is SEHNR, CDR2 FQNEAQ, per germline (reference sequence). There are 12 residues in the CDR3. The chain recombines TRBV7-9 with TRBJ2-2. This sequence originates from a man younger than 35 in good health. Sequencing was carried out using blood T cells: a sorted CD56 or NKG2C T cell subset, CD4+ or CD8+ T cells, or bulk PBMC T cells (not recorded which). This CDR3 reads CAGSSFSGELFF.